This T cell receptor (beta chain) comes out of a study of response to subunit inactivated influenza vaccine. A single record per CDR3 protein comes from TCRdb applying MiXCR to the RT-PCR reads. The table lists about 500,000 distinct CDR3 sequences, about 15% of them singletons. The CDR3 is made up of 15 amino acids. V dropped 0 bases and J dropped 4 bases, with 15 bases sitting between them. Germline CDR1 DFQATT, CDR2 SNEGSKA (reference sequence). Details on this clonotype: Antigen: not known.

Whole-study results and caveats: Authors proposed each seasonal influenza vaccination draws in few new T cells.

The sample was CD4+ T cells sorted from PBMCs, taken roughly 24 months after vaccination. The chain links TRBV20-1 to TRBJ2-5; D call uncertain. The TCR comes from a man aged 50 to 69 who received an inactivated influenza vaccine. CDR3 DNA: TGCAGTGCTAGAGACTTCGGGTATATTGGAGAGACCCAGTACTTC. It codes for CSARDFGYIGETQYF.